The following is a T cell receptor (beta chain) sequence with its context. Its matching antigen is unknown. CD45RO-negative, CCR7-positively selected cells formed the naive CD8 fraction, excluding terminally differentiated effector memory CD45RA+ cells. Generated by immunoSEQ multiplex PCR, the TCRdb table keeps only in-frame clones and is missing some. The table records about 2.1 million clones, 90% to 95% of them present only once. The data originate from a study of shared clonotypes between healthy human individuals. Overall study: Donors consisted of a couple of women and a few men between 18 and 49. Each donor's CD4 naive and CD4 memory cells filled three plates apiece, CD8 naive two, and CD8 memory one. Study-wide findings and caveats: Clonotypes not shared had lower generation probabilities than those common to all four donors. The expectation was that sequencing depth would affect clonotype sharing among donors.

The CDR3 runs to 11 residues. Germline V lookup: CDR1 MNHNY, CDR2 SVGAGI (reference sequence). Trimming pared 3 bases from V and 8 bases from J, leaving 7 bases between. The TCR was taken from a man between 18 and 29 years old in good health. Some clones in this sample may be carry-over from other donors' samples. The rearrangement links TRBV6-6 to TRBJ1-2; D unclear. The sample consisted of naive CD8+ T cells from PBMCs. The DNA for the CDR3 is TGTGCCAGCAGTTATACGGAGGGCTACACCTTC. This sequence encodes CASSYTEGYTF.